This T cell receptor (beta chain) was retrieved from a study of early T cells in non-severe SARS-CoV-2 infection. This clonotype was observed at least ten times. Individual cDNA molecules received unique molecular identifiers. TCRdb called the 5' RACE reads again in MiXCR, with one record for every CDR3 protein. This table holds around 71,000 distinct CDR3 sequences, over 8% found once. V was clipped by 4 bases and J by 3 bases; unmatched bases: 7. The CDR3 extends over 15 amino acids. Germline V gene data show CDR1 as SGHRS and CDR2 as YFSETQ. The clonotype was recovered from an adult who was a healthcare worker with PCR-confirmed SARS-CoV-2 infection or an uninfected control (not recorded which). The chain employs TRBV5-1 and TRBJ2-1, with 7 positions matching TRBD1. The sample was whole blood, taken at baseline. The CDR3 DNA sequence: TGCGCCAGCAGCGCCACAGGGGACAACTACAATGAGCAGTTCTTC. This translates into CASSATGDNYNEQFF.